Listed here are 12 T cell receptor beta chains from one sample, sequenced in a study of blood T cell repertoires in COVID-19. Sequenced by immunoSEQ multiplex PCR; TCRdb stores in-frame clones only, minus some. Here the sample spans around 200,000 clones, 85% to 90% being singletons. The sequenced material came from peripheral blood. These TCRs come from an elderly woman in a cohort sampled during active or convalescent COVID-19.

Only a few counts were recorded for this clone. The V and J genes are TRBV21-1 and TRBJ2-7; the DNA was not used to check the table's D call, TRBD1. TRBV21-1 is given as a pseudogene. CDR3 length equals 17 residues. The CDR3 bases are TGTGCCAGCAGCGGACGGGACAGGGTTTTGGGGTGCTACGAGCAGTACGTC. Protein sequence: CASSGRDRVLGCYEQYV.

On this clone itself: A junction boundary mismatches the germline segment, possibly from a read error. The chain links TRBV12-5 to TRBJ2-1, with 11 bases identical to TRBD1. CDR3 size: 12 residues. Germline V lookup: CDR1 LGHNT, CDR2 FRNRAP. The CDR3 protein is CASGLVGDRGVF. The DNA for the CDR3 is TGTGCTAGTGGTTTGGTTGGGGACAGGGGGGTCTTC.

The chain carries TRBV19 and TRBJ1-2; D might be TRBD1 (6 bases). V lost 10 bases, J lost 6 bases, and 18 bases lay in between. Germline V gives CDR1 LNHDA, CDR2 SQIVND (reference sequence). This CDR3 is built from 13 residues. CDR3 DNA sequence: TGTGCCATATCGACAGGTGCTAGGGATGGCTACACCTTC. It translates to CAISTGARDGYTF.

The rearrangement joins TRBV3-1 (or the pseudogene TRBV3-2) to TRBJ2-1; D may be TRBD2 (5 bases). CDR3 length equals 14 residues. The germline gives CDR1 LGHDT, CDR2 YNNKEL (reference sequence). V lost 1 base and J 5 bases, leaving 9 bases between the germline ends. The CDR3 spells CASSQVEANNEQFF. DNA of the CDR3: TGTGCCAGCAGCCAAGTGGAGGCGAACAATGAGCAGTTCTTC.

The genes are TRBV5-6 and TRBJ1-1; tentatively, D is TRBD1 (6 bases). V shed 3 bases and J shed 8 bases, with 14 bases lying between them. The V gene's germline CDR1 is SGHDT and CDR2 YYEEEE. The CDR3 is 13 residues long. CDR3 sequence (DNA): TGTGCCAGCAGCTATACAGGGTCTGGCGAAGCTTTCTTT. It is translated as CASSYTGSGEAFF.

This clone was seen more than once but under ten times. CDR3 protein: CASSESGLGYTEAFF. Written as DNA, the CDR3 is TGTGCCAGCAGTGAATCGGGGTTGGGATACACTGAAGCTTTCTTT. The chain recombines TRBV6-1 with TRBJ1-1; D not certain. V lost 2 bases and J lost 3, with 13 bases in between. The CDR3 is made up of 15 amino acids. Germline V lookup: CDR1 MNHNS, CDR2 SASEGT.

Written as DNA, the CDR3 is TGTGCCAGCAGTTTACCCTCTAGCGGGGGACTCCCCTACGAGCAGTACTTC. This encodes CASSLPSSGGLPYEQYF. The chain employs TRBV27 and TRBJ2-7, with 10 positions matching TRBD2. The trim removed 2 bases at V and 2 bases at J, leaving 9 bases unmatched. This CDR3 has 17 residues. The germline CDR1 and CDR2 sequences are MNHEY and SMNVEV (reference sequence).

The rearrangement joins TRBV7-9 to TRBJ1-5, with D possibly matching TRBD1 (6 bases). Between the trimmed V and J ends, which lost 5 bases and 3 bases, there was a span of 20 bases. The CDR3 runs 17 residues. Germline assignment: CDR1 SEHNR and CDR2 FQNEAQ (reference sequence). CDR3 nucleotide sequence: TGTGCCAGCAGCCCCTTGGTAGGTCGGACAGACAATCAGCCCCAGCATTTT. It encodes CASSPLVGRTDNQPQHF.

The chain employs TRBV7-6 and TRBJ2-5; 10 bases are shared with TRBD2. Germline trimming cut 3 bases from V and 5 bases from J; bases unmatched to any gene: 0. CDR1 and CDR2 from the germline V gene are SGHVS and FNYEAQ. This CDR3 has 13 amino acids. CDR3: CASSFSGGETQYF. In DNA form, the CDR3 reads TGTGCCAGCAGCTTTAGCGGGGGGGAGACCCAGTACTTC.

The DNA for the CDR3 is TGTGCCAGCAGCGAAAGAGGTAGCAATCAGCCCCAGCATTTT. Its translation: CASSERGSNQPQHF. This sequence joins TRBV6-6 and TRBJ1-5; D is unresolved. Germline V gene sequence: CDR1 MNHNY, CDR2 SVGAGI (reference sequence). This CDR3 is built from 14 residues. The germline V and J ends were trimmed by 6 bases and 0 bases, with 9 bases remaining between them.

The rearrangement links TRBV18 to TRBJ2-5; D unclear. The CDR3 contains 12 residues. Trimming pared 3 bases from V and 1 base from J, leaving 3 bases between. Germline-derived CDR1 and CDR2 are KGHSH and LQKENI. CDR3 loop: CASSPSQETQYF. The CDR3, as DNA: TGTGCCAGCTCACCCTCCCAAGAGACCCAGTACTTC.

The rearrangement joins TRBV6-5 to TRBJ1-1; the D gene is possibly TRBD1 (6 bases). CDR1 is MNHEY and CDR2 is SVGAGI in the germline V gene. The CDR3 sequence is 15 residues long. Trimming left V 11 bases short and J 8 bases short, with 27 bases between. In DNA form, the CDR3 reads TGTGCCGCTTCTATACAGGCCGCCAGGGGCTACGAAGCTTTCTTT. Amino acids: CAASIQAARGYEAFF.